What follows are 8 T cell receptor beta chains derived from one specimen sequenced in a study of shared clonotypes between healthy human individuals. The protocol was immunoSEQ multiplex PCR, while the TCRdb copy is restricted to in-frame clones and leaves out a portion. The profile shows about 600,000 clones, 98% of them singletons. Naive CD8 cells comprised CD45RO-negative, CCR7-positively selected cells, excluding terminally differentiated effector memory CD45RA+ cells. Sequenced material: naive CD8+ T cells sorted from blood. The receptors shown here come from a man aged 25 to 45 in good health.

The V call is TRBV7-9, the J call TRBJ2-7, with 12 bases matching TRBD2. Germline assignment: CDR1 SEHNR and CDR2 FQNEAQ (reference sequence). The CDR3 is made up of 16 amino acids. With V trimmed by 0 bases and J by 2 bases, 2 bases remained unmatched. CDR3 protein: CASSLARTSGAYEQYF. The CDR3 coding sequence is TGTGCCAGCAGCTTAGCGCGGACTAGCGGGGCCTACGAGCAGTACTTC.

Concerning this clone: One junction end does not reproduce the germline sequence, and a read error may be involved. The V gene is TRBV14, the J gene TRBJ2-1; no firm D call. CDR3 size: 12 residues. Looked up from germline, CDR1 is SGHDN and CDR2 is FVKESK. In DNA form, the CDR3 reads TGTGCCAGCAGCCCCTCCAACAATGAGCAGTTCTTC. Translation: CASSPSNNEQFF.

This clone was seen only once. The rearrangement joins TRBV4-1 to TRBJ2-7; 8 bases line up with TRBD1. The CDR3 is 15 amino acids. V lost 3 bases and J lost 6; bases outside the gene matches: 10. CDR1 is MGHRA, CDR2 YSYEKL, per germline. CDR3 residues: CASSHIGQGSPEQYF. Here the CDR3 DNA reads TGCGCCAGCAGCCATATTGGACAGGGATCCCCCGAGCAGTACTTC.

J is TRBJ1-5 and V is TRBV4-3, with D tentatively TRBD1 (5 bases). The CDR3 totals 14 residues. The germline V and J ends were trimmed by 0 bases and 2 bases, with 5 bases remaining between them. Germline CDR1 LGHNA, CDR2 YSLEER. The CDR3, as DNA: TGCGCCAGCAGCCAAGAAGGGGGCAATCAGCCCCAGCATTTT. Translating gives CASSQEGGNQPQHF.

The V call is TRBV6-5, the J call TRBJ2-7; TRBD1 or TRBD2 may be the D gene (5 bases each). The V end was cut by 1 base, the J end by 3 bases, with 10 bases between. The CDR3 runs to 14 residues. The germline gives CDR1 MNHEY, CDR2 SVGAGI. CDR3: CASSYFRDHYEQYF. CDR3 bases: TGTGCCAGCAGTTACTTCAGGGACCACTACGAGCAGTACTTC.

The V gene is TRBV9, the J gene TRBJ1-1, with a possible D match to TRBD1 (6 bases). The length of the CDR3 is 13 residues. V lost 6 bases, J lost 1 base, and 10 bases lay in between. Germline lookup yields CDR1 SGDLS and CDR2 YYNGEE. The CDR3 DNA reads TGTGCCAGCACTCCGACAGGGAACACTGAAGCTTTCTTT. It codes for CASTPTGNTEAFF.

The chain joins TRBV11-2 to TRBJ2-3; D gene uncertain. Trimming shortened V by 2 bases and J by 2 bases, and 8 bases separated the two germline ends. CDR3 length: 14 residues. Germline CDR1 and CDR2: SGHAT and FQNNGV. CDR3 sequence reads: CASSLRPTTDTQYF. DNA for the CDR3: TGTGCCAGCAGCTTACGGCCAACCACAGATACGCAGTATTTT.

V gene TRBV15 combines with J gene TRBJ2-7; D call uncertain. CDR3 length equals 14 residues. CDR1 and CDR2 (germline): LNHNV, YYDKDF (reference sequence). V dropped 4 bases and J dropped 3 bases, with 13 bases sitting between them. The CDR3 DNA reads as TGTGCCACCAGCATAGGATCCGGCGACTACGAGCAGTACTTC. It yields the protein CATSIGSGDYEQYF.